This passage covers 14 T cell receptor beta chains from one sample sequenced in a study of human thymus T cells. Surgeons resected thymus tissue during corrective heart surgery. Generated by immunoSEQ multiplex PCR, the TCRdb table keeps only in-frame clones and is missing some. In the table there are some 130,000 clones, over 85% of which are singletons. Sequencing was done on a sample of thymus tissue. The origin of the receptors is a boy younger than two with a congenital heart defect but otherwise immunologically healthy.

The rearrangement uses TRBV11-2 and TRBJ2-1; D is perhaps TRBD1 (6 bases). Germline CDR1 is SGHAT and CDR2 is FQNNGV. The length of the CDR3 is 18 residues. V was pared by 0 bases and J by 3 bases, with 18 bases between. CDR3 coding DNA: TGTGCCAGCAGCTTAGAGCCAAACCGGACAGCCGACTACAATGAGCAGTTCTTC. Its translation: CASSLEPNRTADYNEQFF.

The chain is built from TRBV28 and TRBJ2-2; D is possibly TRBD1 (8 bases). With 6 bases removed from V and 3 bases from J, the gap between germline ends came to 20 bases. Germline values: CDR1 MDHEN, CDR2 SYDVKM. The CDR3 runs 17 residues. The CDR3 region has the DNA TGTGCCAGCAGGACTTACGACAGGGGAGGGGACACCGGGGAGCTGTTTTTT. It codes for CASRTYDRGGDTGELFF.

The J gene is TRBJ2-3, the V gene TRBV27; a weak D match, TRBD1 (5 bases). V was cut by 0 bases and J by 0 bases, with 10 bases left in between. CDR1 and CDR2 from the germline V gene are MNHEY and SMNVEV (reference sequence). The CDR3 has 16 amino acids. CDR3 nucleotide sequence: TGTGCCAGCAGTTTATCCCACAGGCCTAGCACAGATACGCAGTATTTT. The encoded protein is CASSLSHRPSTDTQYF.

J is TRBJ1-4 and V is TRBV7-9; 7 bases align to TRBD1. V was pared by 5 bases and J by 6 bases, with 12 bases of the junction left unmatched. The CDR3 is 16 residues long. In germline, CDR1 is SEHNR, CDR2 FQNEAQ (reference sequence). The CDR3 sequence: CASSARRGRRDEKLFF. CDR3 bases: TGTGCCAGCAGCGCCCGAAGGGGGCGCAGAGATGAAAAACTGTTTTTT.

This chain uses TRBV4-1 with TRBJ2-2, with 7 bases that match TRBD1. The junction had 8 bases not matched to a gene; V was cut back by 2 bases and J by 2 bases. This CDR3 is built from 17 residues. CDR1 MGHRA and CDR2 YSYEKL come from the germline V gene. CDR3 amino acids: CASSQRQGGGNTGELFF. Here the CDR3 DNA reads TGCGCCAGCAGCCAAAGACAGGGTGGTGGTAACACCGGGGAGCTGTTTTTT.

The chain joins TRBV4-2 to TRBJ1-1; no clear D. Germline V gives CDR1 LGHNA, CDR2 YNFKEQ. This CDR3 is 13 amino acids long. V lost 4 bases and J 0 bases, leaving 6 bases between the germline ends. The CDR3 here is CASSRWMNTEAFF. The CDR3 coding sequence is TGTGCCAGCAGCCGTTGGATGAACACTGAAGCTTTCTTT.

The rearrangement joins TRBV15 to TRBJ2-1; 14 nucleotides agree with TRBD2. The CDR3 has 17 residues. Germline V gene lookup returns CDR1 LNHNV and CDR2 YYDKDF (reference sequence). The CDR3 sequence is CATCGLAGGHSYNEQFF. Here the CDR3 DNA reads TGTGCTACGTGCGGACTAGCGGGGGGCCACTCCTACAATGAGCAGTTCTTC. Together with reference TRBV15 and TRBJ2-1, the CDR3 gives the full variable domain: DAMVIQNPRYQVTQFGKPVTLSCSQTLNHNVMYWYQQKSSQAPKLLFHYYDKDFNNEADTPDNFQSRRPNTSFCFLDIRSPGLGDTAMYLCATCGLAGGHSYNEQFFGPGTRLTVL.

This chain uses TRBV7-6 with TRBJ2-3; TRBD2 matches at 10 bases. V shed 6 bases, J shed 2 bases, and the junction held 8 bases outside the gene matches. The V gene's germline CDR1 is SGHVS and CDR2 FNYEAQ. This CDR3 spans 16 amino acids. The CDR3 DNA follows: TGTGCCAGCAGTCCTACTAGCGGGGTCACCACAGATACGCAGTATTTT. It encodes CASSPTSGVTTDTQYF. Full variable domain (missing parts from reference TRBV7-6 and TRBJ2-3): GAGVSQSPRYKVTKRGQDVALRCDPISGHVSLYWYRQALGQGPEFLTYFNYEAQQDKSGLPNDRFSAERPEGSISTLTIQRTEQRDSAMYRCASSPTSGVTTDTQYFGPGTRLTVL.

A word on this clone: At one end the junction does not follow the germline gene, possibly because of a read error. DNA of the CDR3: TGTGCTAGTGGGCCCATAGTACCCCCTAGCGACTTC. This translates into CASGPIVPPSDF. V is TRBV12-5 and J is TRBJ2-7, with a weak D call TRBD2 (6 bases). Germline CDR1 reads LGHNT; CDR2 reads FRNRAP. The CDR3 length is 12 residues.

This chain's CDR3 is CASSVDQTGANEAFF. CDR3 nucleotides: TGTGCCAGCAGCGTAGACCAAACAGGGGCGAATGAAGCTTTCTTT. This rearrangement joins TRBV9 to TRBJ1-1, with TRBD1 identical over 7 bases. The CDR3 length is 15 residues. Germline V gene data show CDR1 as SGDLS and CDR2 as YYNGEE. The V segment lost 0 bases and the J segment 7 bases; nucleotides outside the gene matches: 9.

V usage is TRBV7-9 and J usage is TRBJ2-7; 16 bases map to TRBD2. The J segment lost 5 bases and the V segment lost 6 bases, leaving 13 bases of the junction unmatched. This CDR3 contains 18 residues. CDR1 and CDR2 from the germline V gene are SEHNR and FQNEAQ (reference sequence). CDR3 in DNA: TGTGCCAGCAGTACCGCCGGGACTAGCGGGGGGGCGAGCCACGAGCAGTACTTC. Protein product: CASSTAGTSGGASHEQYF. Filled out from reference TRBV7-9 and TRBJ2-7, the complete variable domain reads DTGVSQNPRHKITKRGQNVTFRCDPISEHNRLYWYRQTLGQGPEFLTYFQNEAQLEKSRLLSDRFSAERPKGSFSTLEIQRTEQGDSAMYLCASSTAGTSGGASHEQYFGPGTRLTVT.

This chain joins TRBV2 and TRBJ2-1; D remains ambiguous. Germline CDR1 is SNHLY and CDR2 is FYNNEI. Trimming left V 2 bases short and J 0 bases short, with 11 bases between. CDR3 size: 16 residues. The CDR3 region is CASSEFPRPSYNEQFF. CDR3 DNA sequence: TGTGCCAGCAGTGAATTCCCCCGGCCCTCCTACAATGAGCAGTTCTTC.

V is TRBV28 and J is TRBJ2-5; D is uncertain. This CDR3 is built from 13 residues. Germline V gene data show CDR1 as MDHEN and CDR2 as SYDVKM. V gave up 5 bases and J gave up 5 bases, with 12 bases separating them. The CDR3 loop is CASSLPDRETQYF. The DNA for the CDR3 is TGTGCCAGCAGTCTCCCGGACCGGGAGACCCAGTACTTC.

The chain links TRBV28 to TRBJ2-2; 8 nucleotides match TRBD1. In germline, CDR1 is MDHEN, CDR2 SYDVKM. Losses at the gene ends were 6 bases for V and 6 bases for J; bases not matched to a gene: 9. The CDR3 spans 15 residues. Here the CDR3 DNA reads TGTGCCAGCAGATACTGGACAGGGACGCCCGGGGAGCTGTTTTTT. Translating it yields CASRYWTGTPGELFF.